These 23 T cell receptor beta chains were sequenced from one sample in a study of monozygotic twins with inflammatory bowel disease. Each CDR3 protein gets one entry in TCRdb, which reprocessed the 5' RACE reads and gives no DNA. Across approximately 330,000 distinct CDR3 sequences, the top ten clones capture 2% to 2.5% of the sample. Sequences were obtained from blood. The receptors were sampled from a human donor with ulcerative colitis or Crohn's disease, or a healthy co-twin of an affected twin (not recorded which).

The chain links TRBV27 to TRBJ1-1. The CDR3 runs 15 residues. In germline, CDR1 is MNHEY, CDR2 SMNVEV (reference sequence). CDR3 sequence reads: CASRVADGSRAEAFF.

The chain is built from TRBV6-6 and TRBJ2-7. CDR3 length equals 13 residues. Germline assignment: CDR1 MNHNY and CDR2 SVGAGI (reference sequence). The chain's CDR3 is CASSYGATYEQYF.

The V gene is TRBV12-3 or TRBV12-4, the J gene TRBJ2-1; the D call of TRBD1 rests on TCRdb alone, since no DNA is present to check it. This CDR3 has 15 residues. CDR3 region: CASSAILQGGDEQFF.

The chain combines TRBV24-1 with TRBJ2-1; the TCRdb call, TRBD1, lacks DNA for checking. CDR3 length: 15 amino acids. Germline V gene lookup returns CDR1 KGHDR and CDR2 SFDVKD. CDR3 region: CATGPPGQGVNEQFF.

The chain is built from TRBV12-3 or TRBV12-4 and TRBJ1-2; TCRdb's D call of TRBD1 is untestable without DNA. This CDR3 contains 12 residues. The CDR3 sequence is CASSFSRDGYTF.

The chain has TRBV5-1 and TRBJ2-5. Germline V CDR1 and CDR2: SGHRS, YFSETQ. The CDR3 consists of 12 residues. CDR3 residues: CASSLTQETQYF.

This rearrangement joins TRBV20-1 to TRBJ1-1; TCRdb designates TRBD1, a call that cannot be tested without DNA. The CDR3 consists of 13 residues. Per the germline V gene, CDR1 is DFQATT and CDR2 is SNEGSKA (reference sequence). The CDR3 region is CSASPRSNTEAFF.

This chain joins TRBV3-1 and TRBJ1-1; no DNA is available, so the TRBD1 call from TCRdb remains unchecked. The CDR3 is 16 residues long. The germline V gene has CDR1 LGHDT and CDR2 YNNKEL (reference sequence). Here the CDR3 reads CASSQASTGGGTEAFF.

The chain couples TRBV7-2 to TRBJ2-7; the TRBD2 assignment by TCRdb is unverifiable without DNA. Per germline, CDR1 SGHTA and CDR2 FQGNSA. This CDR3 is built from 16 residues. CDR3: CASSFGTSGGSYEQYF.

The chain's CDR3 is CASSFKFLTDTQYF. The chain carries TRBV5-5 and TRBJ2-3. This CDR3 region has 14 residues. Germline V gives CDR1 SGHKS, CDR2 YYEKEE (reference sequence).

The V and J genes are TRBV20-1 and TRBJ2-5. Germline CDR1 and CDR2: DFQATT and SNEGSKA (reference sequence). The CDR3 covers 13 residues. This CDR3 reads CSAGHPEAETQYF.

The V and J genes are TRBV5-1 and TRBJ1-6; absent DNA, TCRdb's TRBD1 call cannot be checked. There are 14 residues in the CDR3. Germline V gives CDR1 SGHRS, CDR2 YFSETQ. The CDR3 loop is CASRGTGVNSPLHF.

The chain links TRBV6-2 or TRBV6-3 to TRBJ2-4; TCRdb names TRBD2, which stays unverified in the absence of DNA. The CDR3 is 19 amino acids. The germline gives CDR1 MNHEY, CDR2 SVGEGT. The CDR3: CASSYSAGGSPLRGNMQYF.

This chain uses TRBV28 with TRBJ1-2; TCRdb's D call, TRBD1, is unchecked because there is no DNA. This CDR3 region has 15 residues. Germline values: CDR1 MDHEN, CDR2 SYDVKM. The CDR3 spells CASMGGQGRAYGYTF.

The chain has TRBV20-1 and TRBJ2-1; with no DNA, the TCRdb D assignment of TRBD1 cannot be verified. CDR3 length equals 13 residues. Germline CDR1 reads DFQATT; CDR2 reads SNEGSKA (reference sequence). The CDR3 sequence is CSARASGGFKQFF.

The chain links TRBV27 to TRBJ2-7. The CDR3 contains 14 residues. Germline V CDR1 and CDR2: MNHEY, SMNVEV (reference sequence). The CDR3 region is CASSRTYDSYEQYF.

The V and J genes are TRBV12-3 or TRBV12-4 and TRBJ2-1; TCRdb picks TRBD2, but there is no DNA to check that call. The CDR3 consists of 13 residues. CDR3 loop: CASSLRGSSEQFF.

The rearrangement links TRBV14 to TRBJ2-3; the TCRdb call, TRBD2, lacks DNA for checking. This CDR3 has 15 residues. Germline V lookup: CDR1 SGHDN, CDR2 FVKESK. The CDR3 is CASSRYPGIPNTQYF.

The chain recombines TRBV5-6 with TRBJ2-1; TCRdb gives TRBD1 as the D gene, but with no DNA this cannot be confirmed. Germline V CDR1 and CDR2: SGHDT, YYEEEE. This CDR3 comprises 13 residues. The chain's CDR3 is CASQQGIMDEQFF.

The V call is TRBV12-3 or TRBV12-4, the J call TRBJ1-5. The CDR3 extends over 14 amino acids. The CDR3 here is CASSESRAPQPQHF.

The V and J genes are TRBV3-1 and TRBJ1-4; the D call of TRBD1 rests on TCRdb alone, since no DNA is present to check it. CDR3 length equals 13 residues. CDR1 is LGHDT, CDR2 YNNKEL, per germline (reference sequence). CDR3 sequence reads: CASSRNRGEKLFF. Together with reference TRBV3-1 and TRBJ1-4, the CDR3 gives the full variable domain: DTAVSQTPKYLVTQMGNDKSIKCEQNLGHDTMYWYKQDSKKFLKIMFSYNNKELIINETVPNRFSPKSPDKAHLNLHINSLELGDSAVYFCASSRNRGEKLFFGSGTQLSVL.

CDR3: CASSPRQGSYEQYF. The V gene is TRBV4-3, the J gene TRBJ2-7; TCRdb selects TRBD1, and the lack of DNA leaves this call unchecked. Germline V gene data show CDR1 as LGHNA and CDR2 as YSLEER. CDR3 length equals 14 residues.

The chain is built from TRBV12-3 or TRBV12-4 and TRBJ1-1; TCRdb's assignment of TRBD1 cannot be checked, as there is no DNA. CDR3 size: 14 residues. CDR3 sequence: CASSQSNQGNEAFF.